This TCR beta chain was documented in a study of cytomegalovirus exposure and HLA in healthy donors (dated by TCRdb to 2015 to 2018). Notes on the research overall: An earlier analysis of approximately 590 of the donors reported more than 250 Gb of sequence data and around 120 million unique TCR beta sequences from about 179 million T cells. All discovery cohort repertoires had been generated on a single sequencing platform. The study was designed to test whether signatures of past pathogen exposure could be identified by cataloging public T cell receptors. About five DR-DQ haplotypes were handled as single units for association and clustering because linkage in the cohort was strong. Genome-wide SNP genotypes for about three fifths of the roughly 700 donors were used in a later genetic analysis, which treated that subset as a discovery cohort. Along with the 666-subject first cohort, a separate validation cohort of about 110 different subjects was used. Across roughly 420 genotyped donors of the cohort, an average of roughly 250,000 unique TCR beta nucleotide sequences per donor were sequenced, and 15% to 20% of those sequences were non-productive. Of the 398 genotyped donors, approximately 83% fell in the genetic ancestry cluster associated with self-reported Caucasian donors. High-throughput TCR immunosequencing, statistical association of individual TCRs with disease status, and machine learning were combined to predict cytomegalovirus infection status. HLA typing included class I and class II loci at four-digit resolution. To decide whether each TCR beta V gene segment behaved as functional or pseudogenic, an earlier analysis of some 580 of the donors relied on high-throughput TCR beta sequencing. The study profiled the T cell repertoires of fewer than 850 subjects by immunosequencing and related them to cytomegalovirus serostatus. An early release covering roughly 580 HLA-typed donors comprised roughly 300 gigabases of sequencing data and 85 million or so unique TCR sequences. Rather than using new phenotypic data, the later analysis identified candidate immune exposures from TCR beta sequences and from how often those sequences occurred across donors. The number of typed donors differed by locus: about 620-630 for A, B, C, DRB1 and DQB1; roughly 510 for DQA1; 606 for DPA1; and about 450 for DPB1. In a later analysis, previously published TCR beta repertoires from 550 to 750 donors were re-analyzed and high-resolution HLA genotyping was added so that TCR occurrence patterns could be studied. Donor age, sex, ethnicity and CMV serostatus were collected together with the repertoire data.

The cohort was made up of several hundred healthy bone marrow donors. All cohort members were sampled while nominally healthy, although unrecorded immune exposures were likely present. The donor was CMV seronegative and was included in the group of under 450 seronegative cohort members. A peripheral blood sample was collected from each donor, and TCR beta sequencing was performed on peripheral blood mononuclear cells. The Qiagen DNeasy Blood Extraction Kit was used to extract genomic DNA from the blood cell samples. In the case of this clone: No cognate antigen has been identified for it. No base quality information exists; no much larger clone differs at one position.

Points the paper makes about the study in general: CMV serostatus was the only immune exposure information available for the cohort. Strong co-occurrence of HLA alleles, especially DR and DQ, made assigning TCR associations to individual alleles difficult. According to a later analysis, most CMV-associated TCR beta chains appeared to be HLA-restricted, and the HLA associations seemed to be driven largely by CMV exposure. The classifier was reported to diagnose cytomegalovirus status with high specificity and sensitivity in both the original and validation cohorts. According to a later analysis, parvovirus B19, influenza, CMV and Epstein-Barr virus appeared linked to several top co-occurrence clusters. HLA typing was unavailable for some donors at each locus, so association tests used only the typed subset. According to a later genetic analysis, donors in an Asian-associated ancestry cluster had fewer N-insertions in productive TCRs than the approximately 670-donor mean. In a later analysis, over 15,000 TCR beta sequences were associated with specific HLA alleles at a false discovery rate of 0.05. Correlated functional status among segregating V segments might be attributable to linkage disequilibrium, but an unknown experimental factor could not be ruled out. In the study, around 150 TCR beta chains were listed as associated with cytomegalovirus. Because the 87-base-pair reads could not distinguish some IMGT-functional V segments, including TRBV6-2 and TRBV6-3, those segments were excluded. Three of the identified cytomegalovirus-associated TCR beta chains were confirmed in vitro to be specific for cytomegalovirus antigens. According to a later analysis, TCR association rates differed among HLA loci, with DRB1 alleles showing the most associated TCRs and HLA-C alleles showing the fewest. Sequencing depth was assumed to be roughly uniform across donors in the presence/absence analyses, though that assumption may not hold. Most TCR sequences were observed very rarely across donors, whereas some public TCRs were present in many individuals. An earlier analysis of approximately 500 of the donors showed that most TCR beta V segments appeared in productive rearrangements either about 90% or about 30% of the time, which broadly matched IMGT annotations. This cohort had only TCR beta chains sequenced, and the lack of alpha or paired-chain data limited which features could be detected. A cluster of highly shared sequence variants was judged likely to represent a technical artifact of the sequencing pipeline. Because counts were too low, around 18 rarely observed V segments, including chromosome 9 orphons, were left out of the earlier analysis of about 620 of the donors. An association between a missense DCLRE1C variant and V-gene and J-gene trimming of TCR beta chains was found in a later genetic analysis and replicated in an independent cohort. It was suggested by the authors that the approach could potentially be generalized to other disease states and immunological phenotypes. A further reported finding was that TCR beta sequences accurately predicted the HLA-A and HLA-B alleles for most subjects in the first cohort. Compared with equally common non-associated chains, HLA-associated TCR beta chains in a later analysis were more clonally expanded and had lower generation probabilities.

For CDR1 and CDR2, the germline V gene (reference sequence) lists SEHNR and FQNEAQ. Inclusive of the bounding cysteine and phenylalanine, the CDR3 is 10 residues long. Of all the DNA, just the CDR3 is kept, 30 bases in frame from base 1. Trimming removed 5 bases from V and 8 bases from J, leaving 4 bases between the germline ends. Library preparation was by the immunoSEQ multiplex PCR assay. For the multiplex PCR, a mixture combining 60 forward primers for TCR Vbeta segments and 13 reverse primers for TCR Jbeta segments was used. A multiplex PCR assay on genomic DNA amplified the CDR3 region of rearranged TCR beta genes. The Illumina HiSeq System was used to sequence the amplified TCR beta libraries as 87-base-pair reads. Per the original workflow: In a later analysis, tens of millions of unique TCR beta chains were counted across the roughly 610 repertoires, and approximately 11 million of these chains were shared by at least two donors. A nearest-neighbor algorithm error-corrected the raw reads and collapsed the reads into unique sequences, merging closely related sequences to remove PCR and sequencing errors. CDR3 sequences were aligned to IMGT reference sequences to assign V, D and J gene segments. For a sequence to be retained, a match of at least six nucleotides to both a V gene segment and a J gene segment was required. Rearrangements were classified as productive when the CDR3 lacked stop codons and remained in frame with V and J, and all other rearrangements were classified as non-productive. Following IMGT convention, CDR3 was defined as the stretch from the second conserved V-encoded cysteine up to the conserved J-encoded phenylalanine. The earlier analysis of about 570 of the donors excluded any sequence lacking an unambiguous match to a single V gene segment. In an earlier analysis of 500 to 750 of the donors, V segments were called functional above 56.7% productive rearrangements and were called segregating when the between-donor standard deviation exceeded 5%. To diagnose cytomegalovirus status from the catalog of TCR beta chain sequences, a statistical classification framework was built. V and J gene assignment, in a later analysis, came from comparing TCR nucleotide sequences with IMGT/GENE-DB human TR gene sequences. A later analysis assigned CDR3 sequences and most-parsimonious VDJ recombination scenarios with the TCRdist pipeline. In a later analysis, every TCR beta chain was defined by the combination of its CDR3 amino acid sequence and its V-gene family, and reads without a unique V-gene family were dropped. As a way to deal with suspected cross-contamination and a sequencing artifact, a later analysis dropped 500 to 700 nucleotide sequences that were highly shared and had low generation probability. A later analysis calculated a clonal expansion index for each public chain from normalized within-repertoire ranks of inferred template counts. In a later analysis, generation probabilities were computed using a VDJ recombination model fitted to out-of-frame rearrangements, and the results were checked against IGoR. In a later analysis, TCR-TCR, TCR-HLA and TCR-CMV co-occurrence was scored with hypergeometric tests, and a repertoire-size bias correction was applied to TCR pairs. To estimate false discovery rates, a later analysis permuted the HLA or CMV assignments 20 times. In a later analysis, co-occurring TCRs were grouped with DBSCAN, and TCRdist sequence similarity was added when clustering was performed within HLA-allele-positive subsets. Repertoires with fewer than 30,000 or more than 120,000 public chains, plus five repertoires with anomalous nucleotide sharing, were excluded from co-occurrence clustering. Held by TCRdb, this immuneACCESS table contains in-frame sequences only and omits some clones. Under half of the omission traces to an unresolved V gene where checked; the cause of the rest is unknown. V and J calls and clone size are those listed in that table; D and trimming were worked out from the DNA. Within this sample are roughly 220,000 clones, with roughly 70% of them counted one time only. The top ten clonotypes cover 1.8% of the sample.

The TCR was taken from a woman aged 25 to 39 in good health and CMV-seronegative. The sequenced sample consisted of PBMCs. The chain is assembled from TRBV7-9 and TRBJ2-1; the D gene is unclear. The bases read TGTGCCAGCAGCCTTGATGAGCAGTTCTTC. It codes for CASSLDEQFF.